These T cell receptor beta chains were read from a single sample in a study of T cell repertoires in cytomegalovirus infection. TCRdb fed the reads into MiXCR, producing one record per CDR3 protein. The sample shows roughly 180,000 distinct CDR3 sequences, approximately 30% of them seen only once. The material sequenced was PBMCs. Receptors originate from a human donor in good health (CMV status not recorded). Some clones in this sample may be carry-over from other donors' samples. Both conserved end residues are part of each CDR3. A D gene is named only where the DNA matches it firmly. The size field is filled for only some rows; it gives once, few, many or a size class.

>TRBJ1-5|TRBV7-3|-|-
CASSLEPDQPQHF
TGTGCCAGCAGCTTAGAGCCCGATCAGCCCCAGCATTTT
>TRBJ1-5|TRBV28|-|-
CASSPDGEGNQPQHF
TGTGCCAGCAGCCCTGACGGAGAGGGCAATCAGCCCCAGCATTTT
>TRBJ2-7|TRBV25-1|-|few
CASSVPSGGTYEQYF
TGTGCCAGCAGCGTCCCTTCAGGGGGGACCTACGAGCAGTACTTC
>TRBJ2-7|TRBV7-2|-|many
CASSLVTASYEQYF
TGTGCCAGCAGCTTAGTGACAGCTAGCTACGAGCAGTACTTC
>TRBJ2-7|TRBV7-9|-|-
CASSPIRLPYEQYF
TGTGCCAGCAGCCCTATCAGGTTACCCTACGAGCAGTACTTC
>TRBJ2-2|TRBV7-3|TRBD2|few
CASSLNPGTSGGDTGELFF
TGTGCCAGCAGCTTAAACCCCGGGACTAGCGGGGGGGACACCGGGGAGCTGTTTTTT
>TRBJ1-1|TRBV6-2/TRBV6-3|TRBD1|few
CASVNRGKALGTEAFF
TGTGCCAGCGTCAACAGGGGAAAAGCCCTTGGCACTGAAGCTTTCTTT
>TRBJ2-7|TRBV30|-|-
CAWSGQEEYEQYF
TGTGCCTGGAGTGGGCAGGAGGAATACGAGCAGTACTTC
>TRBJ2-1|TRBV7-2|TRBD2|many
CASSLVPSGVYNEQFF
TGTGCCAGCAGCTTAGTGCCTAGCGGGGTCTACAATGAGCAGTTCTTC
>TRBJ1-1|TRBV6-2/TRBV6-3|-|many
CASSYSSMGAVNTEAFF
TGTGCCAGCAGTTACTCGTCAATGGGGGCCGTGAACACTGAAGCTTTCTTT
>TRBJ1-2|TRBV19|TRBD1|few
CASRHRTGHGYTF
TGTGCCAGTCGGCACCGGACAGGGCATGGCTACACCTTC
>TRBJ2-1|TRBV20-1|-|-
CSARPPQMPGPYNEQFF
TGCAGTGCTAGACCCCCGCAGATGCCCGGACCGTACAATGAGCAGTTCTTC
>TRBJ2-7|TRBV12-5|-|few
CASGLSSRGEQYF
TGTGCTAGTGGTTTGTCCAGTAGAGGCGAGCAGTACTTC
>TRBJ1-1|TRBV5-1|TRBD1|few
CASSLELTGANTEAFF
TGCGCCAGCAGCCTTGAACTCACAGGGGCGAACACTGAAGCTTTCTTT
>TRBJ1-5|TRBV7-8|TRBD1|few
CASSLGTGEFQPQHF
TGTGCCAGCAGCTTAGGGACAGGGGAGTTCCAGCCCCAGCATTTT
>TRBJ1-1|TRBV5-6|-|few
CASSSGHAFSNTEAFF
TGTGCCAGCAGCTCCGGGCATGCCTTTTCGAACACTGAAGCTTTCTTT
>TRBJ1-2|TRBV20-1|-|-
CSARAPMIGYTF
TGCAGTGCTAGAGCTCCGATGATAGGCTACACCTTC
>TRBJ1-2|TRBV10-3|TRBD1|-
CAIRTGEKGYTF
TGTGCCATCCGGACAGGGGAGAAAGGCTACACCTTC
>TRBJ1-2|TRBV7-2|-|-
CASSFPEVSYTF
TGTGCCAGCAGCTTCCCCGAGGTTAGCTACACCTTC
>TRBJ2-7|TRBV29-1|TRBD2|-
CSVEGAGGGSYEQYF
TGCAGCGTTGAAGGAGCGGGGGGCGGATCCTACGAGCAGTACTTC
>TRBJ1-3|TRBV12-5|-|few
CASAGKEEFSGNTIYF
TGTGCTAGTGCCGGAAAAGAGGAATTCTCTGGAAACACCATATATTTT
>TRBJ2-5|TRBV7-2|-|-
CASSPQRLKGKTQYF
TGTGCCAGCAGCCCGCAGAGGCTGAAAGGAAAGACCCAGTACTTC
>TRBJ2-2|TRBV11-2|TRBD1|few
CASNIDRGGTGELFF
TGTGCCAGCAACATCGACAGGGGTGGCACCGGGGAGCTGTTTTTT
>TRBJ2-3|TRBV29-1|TRBD1|-
CSVGDRRGTDTQYF
TGCAGCGTCGGGGACAGAAGGGGCACAGATACGCAGTATTTT
>TRBJ2-7|TRBV12-3/TRBV12-4|TRBD1|few
CASSPGQVSYEQYF
TGTGCCAGCAGCCCCGGACAGGTTTCCTACGAGCAGTACTTC
>TRBJ2-1|TRBV7-3|TRBD1|-
CASSSSPDRGSNEQFF
TGTGCCAGCAGCTCATCGCCAGACAGGGGTTCGAATGAGCAGTTCTTC
>TRBJ2-7|TRBV29-1|-|-
CSVESGRGYEQYF
TGCAGCGTTGAAAGCGGCAGGGGCTACGAGCAGTACTTC
>TRBJ2-5|TRBV7-8|TRBD1|-
CASSFDRAEETQYF
TGTGCCAGCAGCTTCGACAGGGCGGAGGAGACCCAGTACTTC
>TRBJ1-1|TRBV27|TRBD1|-
CASRGLTGGMNTEAFF
TGTGCCAGCAGGGGCTTGACAGGGGGAATGAACACTGAAGCTTTCTTT
>TRBJ2-1|TRBV12-3/TRBV12-4|-|-
CASSFPDGTNEQFF
TGTGCCAGCAGTTTCCCGGATGGAACCAATGAGCAGTTTTTC
>TRBJ2-3|TRBV30|TRBD2|few
CAQREAGSTDTQYF
TGTGCCCAGAGGGAAGCGGGGAGCACAGATACGCAGTATTTT
>TRBJ2-2|TRBV20-1|-|few
CSARDQGRGYNGELFF
TGCAGTGCTAGAGATCAGGGAAGAGGGTACAACGGGGAGCTGTTTTTT
>TRBJ2-1|TRBV7-2|-|-
CASSLYLSGSSGNEQFF
TGTGCCAGCAGCTTGTACCTTTCGGGGTCCTCAGGCAATGAGCAGTTCTTC
>TRBJ2-3|TRBV7-4|TRBD2|many
CASSWLCETSGSSTDTQYF
TGTGCCAGCAGCTGGCTGTGTGAGACTAGCGGTTCTAGCACAGATACGCAGTATTTT
>TRBJ1-6|TRBV12-3/TRBV12-4|-|few
CASTSISGSPLHF
TGTGCCAGCACCTCTATCTCGGGTTCACCCCTCCACTTT
>TRBJ1-5|TRBV5-6|-|-
CASSLMSRPNQPQHF
TGTGCCAGCAGCTTGATGTCCAGACCTAATCAGCCCCAGCATTTT
>TRBJ1-2|TRBV14|TRBD1|few
CASSQAQGDGYTF
TGTGCCAGCAGCCAAGCACAGGGGGATGGCTACACCTTC
>TRBJ1-2|TRBV29-1|TRBD1|-
CSVEPTGGLDGYTF
TGCAGCGTTGAGCCGACAGGGGGCCTCGACGGCTACACCTTC
>TRBJ2-7|TRBV3-1|TRBD1|-
CASSHSRDSNYEQYF
TGTGCCAGCAGCCACAGCCGGGACAGCAACTACGAGCAGTACTTC
>TRBJ1-5|TRBV12-3/TRBV12-4|TRBD1|-
CASSPQGNNQPQHF
TGTGCCAGCAGTCCACAGGGGAACAATCAGCCCCAGCATTTT
>TRBJ2-7|TRBV7-2|-|-
CASSLALGQTYEQYF
TGTGCCAGCAGCTTAGCTCTCGGACAGACCTACGAGCAGTACTTC
>TRBJ2-7|TRBV11-2|TRBD2|-
CASSRTLPTSGMHLAPYEQYF
TGTGCCAGCAGCCGAACGCTTCCGACTAGCGGCATGCATCTCGCACCCTACGAGCAGTACTTC
>TRBJ1-2|TRBV10-3|TRBD1|few
CAISGGTGLGGYTF
TGTGCCATCAGTGGCGGGACAGGTCTGGGCGGCTACACCTTC
>TRBJ1-1|TRBV10-2|TRBD1|-
CASSRTGRGTEAFF
TGCGCCAGCAGCCGGACAGGGCGGGGCACTGAAGCTTTCTTT
>TRBJ1-5|TRBV20-1|TRBD1|-
CSANLGQGQPQHF
TGCAGTGCCAACCTCGGACAGGGGCAGCCCCAGCATTTT